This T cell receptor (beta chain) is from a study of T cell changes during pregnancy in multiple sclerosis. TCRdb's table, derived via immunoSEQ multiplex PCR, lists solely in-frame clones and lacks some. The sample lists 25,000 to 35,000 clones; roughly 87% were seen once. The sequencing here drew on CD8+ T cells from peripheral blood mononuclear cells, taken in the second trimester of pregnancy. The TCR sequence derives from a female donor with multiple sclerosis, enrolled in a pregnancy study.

CDR3 region: CASSATRTGNHEQYF. CDR3 sequence (DNA): TGTGCCAGCAGTGCTACCAGGACAGGCAACCACGAGCAGTACTTC. The gene calls are TRBV6-5 and TRBJ2-7; the match to TRBD1 covers 7 bases. There are 15 residues in the CDR3. CDR1 MNHEY and CDR2 SVGAGI come from the germline V gene. V shed 5 bases and J 5 bases; nucleotides not matched to a gene: 12.